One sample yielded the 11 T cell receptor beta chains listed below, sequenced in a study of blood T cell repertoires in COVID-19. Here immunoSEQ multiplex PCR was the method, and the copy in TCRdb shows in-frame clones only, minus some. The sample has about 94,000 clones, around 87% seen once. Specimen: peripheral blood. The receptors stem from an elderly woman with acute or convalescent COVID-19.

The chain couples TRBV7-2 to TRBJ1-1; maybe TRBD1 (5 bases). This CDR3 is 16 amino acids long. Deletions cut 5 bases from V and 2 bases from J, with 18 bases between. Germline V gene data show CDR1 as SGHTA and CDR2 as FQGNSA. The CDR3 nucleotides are TGTGCCAGCAGCGTCAATAGACAGCAGGGCAACACTGAAGCTTTCTTT. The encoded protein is CASSVNRQQGNTEAFF. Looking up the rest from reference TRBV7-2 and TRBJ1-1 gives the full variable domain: GAGVSQSPSNKVTEKGKDVELRCDPISGHTALYWYRQSLGQGLEFLIYFQGNSAPDKSGLPSDRFSAERTGGSVSTLTIQRTQQEDSAVYLCASSVNRQQGNTEAFFGQGTRLTVV.

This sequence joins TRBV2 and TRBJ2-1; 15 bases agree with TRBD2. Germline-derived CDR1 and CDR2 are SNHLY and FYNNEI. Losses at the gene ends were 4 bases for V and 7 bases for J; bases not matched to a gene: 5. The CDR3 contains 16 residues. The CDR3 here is CASSGGLAGGKNEQFF. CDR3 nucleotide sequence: TGTGCCAGCAGTGGGGGACTAGCGGGGGGCAAGAATGAGCAGTTCTTC.

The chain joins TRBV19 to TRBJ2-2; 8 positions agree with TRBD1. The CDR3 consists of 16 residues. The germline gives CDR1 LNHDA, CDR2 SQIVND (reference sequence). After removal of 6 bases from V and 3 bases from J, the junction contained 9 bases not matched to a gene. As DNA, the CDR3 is TGTGCCAGTAGCCAGAGGACAGGGTCGGACACCGGGGAGCTGTTTTTT. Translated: CASSQRTGSDTGELFF.

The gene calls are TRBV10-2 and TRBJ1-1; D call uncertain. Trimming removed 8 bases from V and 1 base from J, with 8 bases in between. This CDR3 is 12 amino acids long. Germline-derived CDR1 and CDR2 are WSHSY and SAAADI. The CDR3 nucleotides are TGCGCCAGCCAGACGGGGAACACTGAAGCTTTCTTT. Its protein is CASQTGNTEAFF.

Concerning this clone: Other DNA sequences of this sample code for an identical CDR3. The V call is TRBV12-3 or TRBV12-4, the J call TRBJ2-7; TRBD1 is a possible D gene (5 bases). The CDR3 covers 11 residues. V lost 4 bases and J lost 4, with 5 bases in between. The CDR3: CASSSGYEQYF. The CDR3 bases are TGTGCCAGCAGTTCAGGGTACGAGCAGTACTTC.

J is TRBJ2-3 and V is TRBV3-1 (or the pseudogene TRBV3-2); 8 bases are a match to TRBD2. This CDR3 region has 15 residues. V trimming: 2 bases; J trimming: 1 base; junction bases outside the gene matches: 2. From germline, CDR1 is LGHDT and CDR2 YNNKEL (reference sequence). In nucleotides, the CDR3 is TGTGCCAGCAGCCAACTAGCGGGTGGCACAGATACGCAGTATTTT. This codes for CASSQLAGGTDTQYF.

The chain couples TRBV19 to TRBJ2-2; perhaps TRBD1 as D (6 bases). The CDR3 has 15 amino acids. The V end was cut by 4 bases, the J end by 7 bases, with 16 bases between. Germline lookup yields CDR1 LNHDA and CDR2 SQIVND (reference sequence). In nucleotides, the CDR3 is TGTGCCAGTAGTACTTACAGGGAAGGTAACGGGGAGCTGTTTTTT. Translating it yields CASSTYREGNGELFF.

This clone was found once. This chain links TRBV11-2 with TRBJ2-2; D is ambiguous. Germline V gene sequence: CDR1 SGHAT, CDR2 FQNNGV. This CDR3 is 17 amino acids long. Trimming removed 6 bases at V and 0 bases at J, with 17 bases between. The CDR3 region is CASRVPVLNSNTGELFF. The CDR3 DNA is TGTGCCAGCAGGGTACCGGTCCTGAACTCGAACACCGGGGAGCTGTTTTTT.

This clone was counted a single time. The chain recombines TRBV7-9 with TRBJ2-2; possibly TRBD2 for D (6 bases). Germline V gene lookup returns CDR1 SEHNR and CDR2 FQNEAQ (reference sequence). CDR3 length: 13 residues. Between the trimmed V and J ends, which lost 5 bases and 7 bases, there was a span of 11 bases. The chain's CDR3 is CASSPGGRGELFF. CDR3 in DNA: TGTGCCAGCAGCCCAGGAGGGCGCGGGGAGCTGTTTTTT.

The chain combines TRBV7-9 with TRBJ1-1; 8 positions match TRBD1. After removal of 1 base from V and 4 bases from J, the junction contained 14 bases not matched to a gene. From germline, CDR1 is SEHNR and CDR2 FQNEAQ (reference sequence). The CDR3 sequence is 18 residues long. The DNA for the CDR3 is TGTGCCAGCAGCTTAGAAGCAACCGGGACAGGAGAACTCACTGAAGCTTTCTTT. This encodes CASSLEATGTGELTEAFF.

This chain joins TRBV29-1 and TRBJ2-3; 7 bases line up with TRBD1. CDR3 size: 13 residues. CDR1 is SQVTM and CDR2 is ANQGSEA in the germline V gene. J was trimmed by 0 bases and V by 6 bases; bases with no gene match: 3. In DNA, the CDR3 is TGCAGCGTACAGGGACAGAGCACAGATACGCAGTATTTT. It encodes CSVQGQSTDTQYF.